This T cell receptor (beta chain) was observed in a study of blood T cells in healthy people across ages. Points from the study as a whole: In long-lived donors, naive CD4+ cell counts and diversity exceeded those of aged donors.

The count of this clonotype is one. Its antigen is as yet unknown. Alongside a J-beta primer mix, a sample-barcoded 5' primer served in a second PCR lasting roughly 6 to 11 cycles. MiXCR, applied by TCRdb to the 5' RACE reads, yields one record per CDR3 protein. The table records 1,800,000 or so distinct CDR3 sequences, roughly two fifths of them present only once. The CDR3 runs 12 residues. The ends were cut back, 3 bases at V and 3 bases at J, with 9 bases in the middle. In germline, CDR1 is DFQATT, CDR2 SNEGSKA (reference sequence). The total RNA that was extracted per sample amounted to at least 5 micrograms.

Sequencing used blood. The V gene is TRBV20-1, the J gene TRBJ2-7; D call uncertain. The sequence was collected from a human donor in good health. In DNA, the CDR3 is TGCAGTGCTAGTGGTAACATCTACGAGCAGTACTTC. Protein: CSASGNIYEQYF.